The table lists the clone carrying this TCR beta chain with many counts. This entry belongs to a study of T cells in Graves' hyperthyroidism and ophthalmopathy. The investigators amplified TCR beta CDR3 regions from RNA transcripts. The TCR CDR3 was amplified in a first-round RT-PCR using the HTBI primer set. MiXCR was run by TCRdb on the multiplex PCR reads, yielding one entry per CDR3 protein. The repertoire holds 250,000 or so distinct CDR3 sequences, with approximately 15% as singletons. The source is a woman aged 40 to 50 with Graves' hyperthyroidism that later progressed to Graves' ophthalmopathy. Material for sequencing was blood.

As DNA, the CDR3 is TGTGCCAGCAGCCTCGGTCTTCACACCGGGGAGCTGTTTTTT. Protein product: CASSLGLHTGELFF. The chain is built from TRBV7-9 and TRBJ2-2; D call uncertain. CDR1 and CDR2 (germline): SEHNR, FQNEAQ (reference sequence). The CDR3 has 14 amino acids. V was clipped by 5 bases and J by 3 bases, with 10 bases between them.